The source of this T cell receptor (beta chain) is a study of patients and donors after allogeneic stem cell transplantation. Germline loops: CDR1 MNHEY, CDR2 SVGAGI. With V trimmed by 5 bases and J by 2 bases, 11 bases remained unmatched. The CDR3 runs 18 residues. TCRdb processed the RT-PCR reads anew with MiXCR; each CDR3 protein has one entry. The sample lists fewer than 200,000 distinct CDR3 sequences; roughly 30% were seen once. Sequencing was carried out using blood, either unsorted or a sorted T cell fraction (not recorded which). The rearrangement joins TRBV6-5 to TRBJ2-6, with 8 bases that match TRBD1. The TCR originated in a human donor who was either an allogeneic HSCT recipient or a stem cell or donor lymphocyte infusion donor (not recorded which). It is not recorded whose cells these are; they may come from a transplant donor. The CDR3, as DNA: TGTGCCAGCAGTAGTCCGGGACAGGTGGTGCCTGGGGCCAACGTCCTGACTTTC. As protein: CASSSPGQVVPGANVLTF.